The 22 T cell receptor beta chains reported below all come from one sample, sequenced in a study of human T cells and chemical hapten exposure. One entry per CDR3 protein results from TCRdb running MiXCR on the RACE reads. The table includes over 300,000 distinct CDR3 sequences, 4% to 6% detected once. Stated time point: pre-sensitization, week 0. Treatment reported: therapeutic diphenylcyclopropenone sensitization with weekly scalp DPC. The source material was whole blood, sampled in connection with sensitization to the hapten diphenylcyclopropenone (DPC). These TCRs come from a woman aged 45-65 years with alopecia areata. Some clones in this sample may be carry-over from other donors' samples.

This clonotype came up many times. The CDR3 reads CASGPPGLAGAERGQYF. In DNA form, the CDR3 reads TGTGCCAGCGGCCCTCCGGGACTAGCGGGGGCCGAAAGGGGTCAGTACTTC. This sequence joins TRBV11-2 and TRBJ2-4, with 14 bases fitting TRBD2. J gave up 12 bases and V 8 bases, and 18 bases lay outside the gene matches. CDR1 is SGHAT, CDR2 FQNNGV, per germline. The CDR3 covers 17 residues.

The chain links TRBV7-9 to TRBJ2-3; D is ambiguous. V was trimmed by 4 bases and J by 0 bases, leaving 11 bases between them. Germline CDR1 reads SEHNR; CDR2 reads FQNEAQ (reference sequence). CDR3 length equals 15 residues. The CDR3 region is CASSYNYPSTDTQYF. The CDR3 bases are TGTGCCAGCAGCTACAACTACCCTAGCACAGATACGCAGTATTTT. The full variable domain, rest sourced from reference TRBV7-9 and TRBJ2-3, is DTGVSQNPRHKITKRGQNVTFRCDPISEHNRLYWYRQTLGQGPEFLTYFQNEAQLEKSRLLSDRFSAERPKGSFSTLEIQRTEQGDSAMYLCASSYNYPSTDTQYFGPGTRLTVL.

The chain combines TRBV24-1 with TRBJ2-7; a possible D gene is TRBD1 (6 bases). This CDR3 region has 16 residues. Germline CDR1 and CDR2: KGHDR and SFDVKD. V lost 4 bases and J 5 bases, leaving 20 bases between the germline ends. This CDR3 is CATSEEQGSVEDEQYF. The CDR3 bases are TGTGCCACCAGTGAGGAACAGGGTTCCGTGGAGGACGAGCAGTACTTC.

At least ten counts were recorded for this clonotype. The V and J genes are TRBV6-1 and TRBJ1-1; 8 bases match TRBD1. The germline CDR1 and CDR2 sequences are MNHNS and SASEGT. Trimming at V came to 1 base and at J to 7 bases, leaving 5 bases not matched to a gene. This CDR3 has 14 amino acids. DNA for the CDR3: TGTGCCAGCAGTGAAGGACAGGGGATGATTGAAGCTTTCTTT. It is translated as CASSEGQGMIEAFF.

The V call is TRBV20-1, the J call TRBJ1-4; TRBD1 matches 7 bases. The CDR3 extends over 14 amino acids. After removal of 5 bases from V and 4 bases from J, the junction contained 7 bases not matched to a gene. Germline V gene sequence: CDR1 DFQATT, CDR2 SNEGSKA (reference sequence). CDR3 nucleotide sequence: TGCAGTGCTGGATCAGGGGGTGTTAATGAAAAACTGTTTTTT. Its translation is CSAGSGGVNEKLFF.

Notes on this clonotype: A read error may explain this, as a much larger clone is one base away. This chain joins TRBV6-5 and TRBJ1-1, with no clear D. This CDR3 is built from 13 residues. The V gene's germline CDR1 is MNHEY and CDR2 SVGAGI. The CDR3 region has the DNA TGTGCCAGCAGGGCCAGCATGAACACTGGAGCTTTCTTT. Its protein product is CASRASMNTGAFF.

This clonotype was seen repeatedly, ten times or more. V gene TRBV7-2 combines with J gene TRBJ1-1; no clear D gene. Per the germline V gene, CDR1 is SGHTA and CDR2 is FQGNSA. V dropped 4 bases and J dropped 2 bases, with 8 bases sitting between them. CDR3 length: 13 amino acids. The CDR3 sequence is CASSSHLNTEAFF. The CDR3 DNA follows: TGTGCCAGCAGCTCCCACCTAAACACTGAAGCTTTCTTT.

This clonotype was recorded a few times. The chain recombines TRBV11-2 with TRBJ2-3; 7 bases align to TRBD2. V lost 5 bases and J lost 4; bases outside the gene matches: 12. This CDR3 contains 16 residues. Germline values: CDR1 SGHAT, CDR2 FQNNGV. This CDR3 is CASSPSTSWGPDTQYF. CDR3 DNA: TGTGCCAGCAGCCCCTCGACTAGCTGGGGCCCAGATACGCAGTATTTT.

The sample holds a few counts of this clonotype. The rearrangement links TRBV7-2 to TRBJ2-3; D not resolved. The CDR3 totals 14 residues. Germline V CDR1 and CDR2: SGHTA, FQGNSA. Deletions cut 5 bases from V and 2 bases from J, with 11 bases between. The CDR3 reads CASSPLPATDTQYF. The CDR3 coding sequence is TGTGCCAGCAGCCCACTCCCGGCCACAGATACGCAGTATTTT.

This clonotype showed up many times. V usage is TRBV5-1 and J usage is TRBJ2-1; the D is unclear. Germline CDR1 SGHRS, CDR2 YFSETQ. V was trimmed by 0 bases and J by 9 bases, leaving 13 bases between them. The CDR3 consists of 14 residues. The CDR3 nucleotides are TGCGCCAGCAGCTTGGAACATAGGGTCGGTGAGCAGTTCTTC. This sequence encodes CASSLEHRVGEQFF.

V usage is TRBV9 and J usage is TRBJ2-3; 7 bases agree with TRBD2. CDR1 and CDR2 from the germline V gene are SGDLS and YYNGEE. This CDR3 contains 16 residues. V shed 3 bases and J 0 bases; nucleotides not matched to a gene: 7. As DNA, the CDR3 is TGTGCCAGCAGCGCCCTGGCTAGCGGAAGCACAGATACGCAGTATTTT. Amino acid sequence: CASSALASGSTDTQYF.

This clonotype came up many times. The V gene is TRBV20-1, the J gene TRBJ2-3; tentative D call: TRBD2 (5 bases). The CDR3 has 19 amino acids. The ends were cut back, 3 bases at V and 0 bases at J, with 25 bases in the middle. Per germline, CDR1 DFQATT and CDR2 SNEGSKA (reference sequence). In nucleotides, the CDR3 is TGCAGTGCTAGTAACGGACTGACGCCGCCGGGCCCTAGCACAGATACGCAGTATTTT. Translation: CSASNGLTPPGPSTDTQYF.

This clonotype was seen a few times. This chain uses TRBV20-1 with TRBJ1-1; the D is unclear. V was clipped by 3 bases and J by 3 bases, with 5 bases between them. Germline CDR1 is DFQATT and CDR2 is SNEGSKA (reference sequence). The CDR3 is 11 residues long. Here the CDR3 reads CSARPYTEAFF. In DNA form, the CDR3 reads TGCAGTGCTAGGCCTTACACTGAAGCTTTCTTT.

This clonotype has a handful of counts. The chain has TRBV12-3 or TRBV12-4 and TRBJ2-3, with D maybe TRBD1 (5 bases). The CDR3 runs 14 residues. With 3 bases removed from V and 8 bases from J, the gap between germline ends came to 15 bases. CDR3 region: CASSLAQGAGTQYF. As DNA, the CDR3 is TGTGCCAGCAGTTTGGCCCAGGGTGCAGGTACGCAGTATTTT.

The chain recombines TRBV20-1 with TRBJ2-7; the match to TRBD1 covers 7 bases. CDR3 size: 14 residues. Per germline, CDR1 DFQATT and CDR2 SNEGSKA (reference sequence). V trimming: 8 bases; J trimming: 0 bases; junction bases outside the gene matches: 10. CDR3 nucleotide sequence: TGCAGTACTAAGTCGGGACAGAGCTCCTACGAGCAGTACTTC. Translated, it gives CSTKSGQSSYEQYF.

The chain is built from TRBV6-5 and TRBJ1-2, with 9 bases matching TRBD1. The CDR3 has 12 amino acids. Germline loops: CDR1 MNHEY, CDR2 SVGAGI. The J segment lost 8 bases and the V segment lost 5 bases, leaving 3 bases of the junction unmatched. The CDR3 DNA follows: TGTGCCAGCAGTACAACAGGGGGCGGCTACACCTTC. As protein: CASSTTGGGYTF.

The table lists this clonotype with a few counts. This rearrangement joins TRBV10-3 to TRBJ2-5, with 14 bases aligning to TRBD2. The CDR3 totals 13 residues. Germline CDR1 reads ENHRY; CDR2 reads SYGVKD. J gave up 7 bases and V 10 bases, and 5 bases lay outside the gene matches. CDR3 residues: CATGLAGVRTQYF. The CDR3 DNA reads as TGTGCCACGGGACTAGCGGGAGTGCGGACCCAGTACTTC.

In its sample, this clonotype was seen a few times. The chain joins TRBV9 to TRBJ2-3, with D possibly TRBD2 on 7 matching bases. The V end was cut by 0 bases, the J end by 4 bases, with 12 bases between. Germline V lookup: CDR1 SGDLS, CDR2 YYNGEE. CDR3 length: 15 residues. CDR3 nucleotide sequence: TGTGCCAGCAGCGTAGTTGGGGGGGCGGCAGATACGCAGTATTTT. Protein sequence: CASSVVGGAADTQYF.

The gene calls are TRBV6-2 or TRBV6-3 and TRBJ1-1, with 10 nucleotides matching TRBD1. The V gene end was trimmed by 10 bases and the J gene end by 4 bases; junction bases not matched to a gene: 12. The CDR3 is made up of 15 amino acids. Germline V gene lookup returns CDR1 MNHEY and CDR2 SVGEGT. The CDR3, as DNA: TGTGCCACCACGTACGGGGACAGGGGTGGCACTGAAGCTTTCTTT. Protein: CATTYGDRGGTEAFF.

This clonotype was found a few times. V is TRBV12-3 or TRBV12-4 and J is TRBJ1-1; D remains ambiguous. Deletions cut 6 bases from V and 5 bases from J, with 13 bases between. This CDR3 contains 13 residues. The CDR3 DNA reads as TGTGCCAGCAGGCGGATTGAGGGAACTGAAGCTTTCTTT. Its protein product is CASRRIEGTEAFF.

The chain carries TRBV20-1 and TRBJ2-1, with a weak D call TRBD2 (6 bases). This CDR3 has 13 residues. The V gene's germline CDR1 is DFQATT and CDR2 SNEGSKA (reference sequence). Trimming removed 3 bases from V and 4 bases from J, with 10 bases in between. The CDR3 loop is CSASWREYNEQFF. CDR3 DNA sequence: TGCAGTGCTAGCTGGAGGGAATACAATGAGCAGTTCTTC.

This clonotype was counted a few times. CDR3 in amino acids: CASSNVWAGEETQYF. The CDR3 DNA reads as TGTGCCAGCAGCAACGTCTGGGCGGGGGAAGAGACCCAGTACTTC. The rearrangement links TRBV7-2 to TRBJ2-5, with TRBD2 matching over 7 bases. This CDR3 contains 15 residues. V trimming: 5 bases; J trimming: 3 bases; junction bases outside the gene matches: 9. Germline loops: CDR1 SGHTA, CDR2 FQGNSA.